A few counts support the clone carrying this T cell receptor (beta chain). The time point here: persistent/refractory GD, antithyroid drugs over 5 years with positive TRAb. PBMCs provided the RNA from which the TCR library was made. These data come from a study of regulatory T cells in long-lasting Graves disease. iRepertoire HTBI primers and Arm-PCR of CDR3 regions built TCR beta libraries. In TCRdb, the multiplex PCR reads were re-called with MiXCR into one record per CDR3 protein. The table lists 600,000 to 850,000 distinct CDR3 sequences, 25% to 35% of them singletons. The ends lost 6 bases at V and 0 bases at J; junction bases unmatched: 7. Germline loops: CDR1 SQVTM, CDR2 ANQGSEA. This CDR3 spans 15 amino acids.

The clonotype originates from a female donor with Graves disease. The starting material was peripheral blood mononuclear cells (PBMCs), obtained when the disease was refractory, from a patient treated with antithyroid drugs. The chain is built from TRBV29-1 and TRBJ2-2; 7 bases match TRBD1. The chain's CDR3 is CSVSSGTANTGELFF. CDR3 nucleotides: TGCAGCGTCTCTTCCGGGACAGCGAACACCGGGGAGCTGTTTTTT.